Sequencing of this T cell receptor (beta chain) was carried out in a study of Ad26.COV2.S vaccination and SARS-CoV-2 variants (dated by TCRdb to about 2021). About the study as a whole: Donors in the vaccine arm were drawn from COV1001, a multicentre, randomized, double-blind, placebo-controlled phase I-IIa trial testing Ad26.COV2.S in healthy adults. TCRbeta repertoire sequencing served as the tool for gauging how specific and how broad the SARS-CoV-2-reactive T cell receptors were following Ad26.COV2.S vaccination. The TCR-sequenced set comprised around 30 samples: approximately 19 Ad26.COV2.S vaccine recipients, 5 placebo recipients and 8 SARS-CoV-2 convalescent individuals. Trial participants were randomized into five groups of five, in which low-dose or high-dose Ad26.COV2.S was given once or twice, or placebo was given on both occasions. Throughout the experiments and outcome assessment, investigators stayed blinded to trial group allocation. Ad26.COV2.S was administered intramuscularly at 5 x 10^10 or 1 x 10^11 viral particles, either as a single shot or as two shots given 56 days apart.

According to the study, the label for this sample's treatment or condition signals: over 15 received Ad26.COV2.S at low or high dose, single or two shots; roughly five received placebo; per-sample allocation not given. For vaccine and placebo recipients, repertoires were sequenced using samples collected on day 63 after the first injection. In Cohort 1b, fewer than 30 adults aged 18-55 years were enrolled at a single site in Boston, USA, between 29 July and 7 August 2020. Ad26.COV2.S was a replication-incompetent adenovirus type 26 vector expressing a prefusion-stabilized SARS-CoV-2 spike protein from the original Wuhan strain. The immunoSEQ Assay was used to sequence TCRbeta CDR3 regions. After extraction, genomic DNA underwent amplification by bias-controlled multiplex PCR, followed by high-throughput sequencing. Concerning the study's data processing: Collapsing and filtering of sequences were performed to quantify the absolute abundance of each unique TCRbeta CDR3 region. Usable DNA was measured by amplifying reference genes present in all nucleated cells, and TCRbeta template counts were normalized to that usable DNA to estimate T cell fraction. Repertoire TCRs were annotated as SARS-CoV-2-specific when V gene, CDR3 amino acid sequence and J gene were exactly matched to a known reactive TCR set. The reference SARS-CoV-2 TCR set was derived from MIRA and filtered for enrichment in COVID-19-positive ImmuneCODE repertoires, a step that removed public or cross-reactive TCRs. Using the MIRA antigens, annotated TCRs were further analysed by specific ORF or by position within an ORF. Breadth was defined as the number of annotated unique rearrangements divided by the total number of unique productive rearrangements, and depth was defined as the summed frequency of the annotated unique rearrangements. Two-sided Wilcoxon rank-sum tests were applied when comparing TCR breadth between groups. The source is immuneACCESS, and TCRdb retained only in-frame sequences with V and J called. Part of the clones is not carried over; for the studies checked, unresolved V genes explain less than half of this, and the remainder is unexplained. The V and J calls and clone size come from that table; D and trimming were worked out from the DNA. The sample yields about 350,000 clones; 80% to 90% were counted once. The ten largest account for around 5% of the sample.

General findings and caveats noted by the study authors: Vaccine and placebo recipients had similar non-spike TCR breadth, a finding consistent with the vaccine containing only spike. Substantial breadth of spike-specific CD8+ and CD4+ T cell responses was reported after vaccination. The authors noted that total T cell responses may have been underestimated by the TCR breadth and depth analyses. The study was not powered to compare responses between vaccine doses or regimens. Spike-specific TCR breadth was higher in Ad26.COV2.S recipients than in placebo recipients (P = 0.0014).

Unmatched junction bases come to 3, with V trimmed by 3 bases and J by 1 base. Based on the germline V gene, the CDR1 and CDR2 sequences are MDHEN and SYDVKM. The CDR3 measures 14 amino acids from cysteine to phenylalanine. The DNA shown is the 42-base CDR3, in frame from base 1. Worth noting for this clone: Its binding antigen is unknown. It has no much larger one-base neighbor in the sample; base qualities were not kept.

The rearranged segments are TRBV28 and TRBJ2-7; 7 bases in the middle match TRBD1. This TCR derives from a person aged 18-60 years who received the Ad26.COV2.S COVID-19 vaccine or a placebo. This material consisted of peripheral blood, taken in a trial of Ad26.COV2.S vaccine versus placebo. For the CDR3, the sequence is CASSFSGGSYEQYF. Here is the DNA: TGTGCCAGCAGTTTCTCAGGGGGATCCTACGAGCAGTACTTC.